These 21 T cell receptor beta chains share one sample of origin, sequenced in a study of T cells in Graves' hyperthyroidism and ophthalmopathy (dated by TCRdb to between 2018 and 2021). Receptor libraries were prepared by multiplex PCR. The listed sequencing device is Illumina HiSeq 2000. Amplification of TCR beta CDR3 regions was carried out from RNA transcripts. For the first round of RT-PCR on the TCR CDR3, the HTBI primer set was used together with the Qiagen OneStep RT-PCR kit. TCRdb's own reprocessing of the public reads used fastp at Q25 and MiXCR and kept productive beta chains. One record per CDR3 amino acid sequence lists the most common genes and DNA. This sample has fewer than 500,000 distinct CDR3 sequences in its table, and about 14% of those were observed once. Roughly 20% of the sample is taken by the ten largest. The sample consisted of blood. Receptor source: a man aged 25 to 45 with Graves' hyperthyroidism that later progressed to Graves' ophthalmopathy.

This clonotype occurred many times. This chain uses TRBV12-3 or TRBV12-4 with TRBJ1-5; D call uncertain. V was cut by 1 base and J by 3 bases, with 7 bases left in between. The CDR3 sequence is 14 residues long. The CDR3 nucleotides read TGTGCCAGCAGTTTAGGACGGGTCAATCAGCCCCAGCATTTT. Its translation is CASSLGRVNQPQHF.

As regards this clonotype: Since a much larger clone is just one base distant, this may be a read error. This sequence joins TRBV7-9 and TRBJ1-1, with 7 bases that match TRBD1. There are 15 residues in the CDR3. Germline V lookup: CDR1 SEHNR, CDR2 FQNEAQ (reference sequence). The CDR3 is CASGKSGTENTDAFF. The CDR3 DNA sequence: TGTGCCAGCGGAAAGTCCGGGACAGAGAACACTGATGCTTTCTTT.

This clonotype has just a few counts. The chain joins TRBV5-6 to TRBJ1-2; D is undetermined. With 0 bases removed from V and 7 bases from J, the gap between germline ends came to 4 bases. This CDR3 is built from 11 residues. The V gene's germline CDR1 is SGHDT and CDR2 YYEEEE. The CDR3 DNA sequence: TGTGCCAGCAGCTTGGTTTCTGGCTACACCTTC. Its protein is CASSLVSGYTF.

The chain joins TRBV4-1 to TRBJ1-5; D uncertain. With 0 bases removed from V and 0 bases from J, the gap between germline ends came to 6 bases. Germline V gene sequence: CDR1 MGHRA, CDR2 YSYEKL. The CDR3 runs to 15 residues. The CDR3 here is CASSQDPYSNQPQHF. In DNA form, the CDR3 reads TGCGCCAGCAGCCAAGATCCGTATAGCAATCAGCCCCAGCATTTT.

This clonotype was counted only a few times. This chain connects TRBV6-2 or TRBV6-3 to TRBJ1-3; no firm D call. CDR1 and CDR2 (germline): MNHEY, SVGEGT. This CDR3 is 13 amino acids long. With 6 bases removed from V and 2 bases from J, the gap between germline ends came to 8 bases. The CDR3 region is CASSGLAGNTIYF. The CDR3 DNA is TGTGCCAGCAGCGGACTCGCTGGAAACACCATATATTTT.

This chain connects TRBV5-1 to TRBJ2-2; maybe TRBD2 (5 bases). V was pared by 0 bases and J by 4 bases, with 10 bases between. Germline V gene lookup returns CDR1 SGHRS and CDR2 YFSETQ. The CDR3 runs 15 residues. CDR3 coding DNA: TGCGCCAGCAGCTTGGGAGGAGGCCTCACCGGGGAGCTGTTTTTT. Its translation is CASSLGGGLTGELFF.

This clonotype was seen many times. This chain links TRBV5-1 with TRBJ2-7; weak D call: TRBD1 (5 bases). V was pared by 0 bases and J by 5 bases, with 12 bases between. Germline-derived CDR1 and CDR2 are SGHRS and YFSETQ. This CDR3 spans 14 amino acids. In DNA form, the CDR3 reads TGCGCCAGCAGCTTGGGCAGGGCACCCCACGAGCAGTACTTC. This codes for CASSLGRAPHEQYF.

This clonotype has at least ten counts. V is TRBV5-1 and J is TRBJ2-5, with D unresolved. There are 14 residues in the CDR3. Germline CDR1 reads SGHRS; CDR2 reads YFSETQ. Between the trimmed V and J ends, which lost 0 bases and 2 bases, there was a span of 8 bases. This CDR3 is CASSLGSSQETQYF. The CDR3 coding sequence is TGCGCCAGCAGCTTGGGGTCTAGTCAAGAGACCCAGTACTTC.

This clonotype occurred a few times. The chain recombines TRBV9 with TRBJ1-2; the D gene is possibly TRBD1 (5 bases). The V end was cut by 5 bases, the J end by 0 bases, with 11 bases between. Germline lookup yields CDR1 SGDLS and CDR2 YYNGEE. This CDR3 is 14 amino acids long. The CDR3 spells CASSDSGANYGYTF. The CDR3 region has the DNA TGTGCCAGCAGTGACAGTGGCGCTAACTATGGCTACACCTTC.

In this sample, this clonotype turned up a few times. The V gene is TRBV5-1, the J gene TRBJ2-5; the D call may be TRBD1 or TRBD2 (6 bases each). The germline V and J ends were trimmed by 3 bases and 5 bases, with 14 bases remaining between them. The CDR3 sequence is 14 residues long. Germline CDR1 and CDR2: SGHRS and YFSETQ. CDR3 in amino acids: CASSSKGGPETQYF. The CDR3 region has the DNA TGCGCCAGCAGCTCCAAGGGGGGACCGGAGACCCAGTACTTC.

This clonotype was observed a few times. The V and J genes are TRBV14 and TRBJ1-2; perhaps TRBD1 as D (5 bases). Trimming removed 0 bases at V and 4 bases at J, with 12 bases between. The CDR3 length is 15 residues. Germline V CDR1 and CDR2: SGHDN, FVKESK. The CDR3 DNA reads TGTGCCAGCAGCCAAGAAGAGACAGACCTCTATGGCTACACCTTC. Translation gives CASSQEETDLYGYTF.

This clonotype was counted a few times. The CDR3 DNA sequence: TGCGCCAGCAGCCAAGAGTTGGCTAATCAGCCCCAGCATTTT. Translating gives CASSQELANQPQHF. This chain connects TRBV4-1 to TRBJ1-5; D call uncertain. The CDR3 is 14 amino acids. CDR1 is MGHRA, CDR2 YSYEKL, per germline. V was trimmed by 0 bases and J by 4 bases, leaving 7 bases between them.

This clonotype was seen a handful of times. The V call is TRBV14, the J call TRBJ2-3; D might be TRBD1 or TRBD2, each matching 6 bases. V was clipped by 7 bases and J by 2 bases, with 10 bases between them. Germline V gene sequence: CDR1 SGHDN, CDR2 FVKESK. This CDR3 contains 13 residues. As DNA, the CDR3 is TGTGCCAGCAAGGGGGGCTCCACAGATACGCAGTATTTT. Translation: CASKGGSTDTQYF.

This clonotype was seen many times. V and J are TRBV28 and TRBJ1-2; D call uncertain. CDR1 and CDR2 from the germline V gene are MDHEN and SYDVKM. V lost 6 bases and J lost 5, with 10 bases in between. The CDR3 has 12 residues. The CDR3 spells CASSSTEYGYTF. CDR3 DNA sequence: TGTGCCAGCAGCTCGACCGAATATGGCTACACCTTC.

This clonotype was observed at least ten times. The chain employs TRBV12-3 or TRBV12-4 and TRBJ2-7; tentatively, D is TRBD2 (6 bases). V dropped 8 bases and J dropped 5 bases, with 16 bases sitting between them. This CDR3 is 13 amino acids long. In nucleotides, the CDR3 is TGTGCCAGCTCGCGGGGATCCGGGGACGAGCAGTACTTC. It specifies CASSRGSGDEQYF.

This clonotype appeared many times. The V gene is TRBV7-8, the J gene TRBJ2-5; the D gene is possibly TRBD1 (5 bases). V gave up 2 bases and J gave up 3 bases, with 7 bases separating them. The germline gives CDR1 SGHVS, CDR2 FQNEAQ. CDR3 length: 13 amino acids. In DNA form, the CDR3 reads TGTGCCAGCAGCTTAATCAGGGAAGAGACCCAGTACTTC. Its translation: CASSLIREETQYF.

This clonotype was seen repeatedly, ten times or more. V and J are TRBV7-8 and TRBJ2-7; 7 bases agree with TRBD1. Germline values: CDR1 SGHVS, CDR2 FQNEAQ. After removal of 5 bases from V and 2 bases from J, the junction contained 9 bases not matched to a gene. This CDR3 comprises 15 residues. In DNA, the CDR3 is TGTGCCAGCAGCACCGGGACAGCGGTAACCTACGAGCAGTACTTC. Translated, it gives CASSTGTAVTYEQYF.

This clonotype appeared a few times. V gene TRBV20-1 combines with J gene TRBJ2-5; 15 positions match TRBD2. Per the germline V gene, CDR1 is DFQATT and CDR2 is SNEGSKA (reference sequence). V shed 5 bases, J shed 2 bases, and the junction held 6 bases outside the gene matches. The length of the CDR3 is 16 residues. CDR3: CSAPGTSGGPQETQYF. The CDR3 DNA reads TGCAGTGCTCCCGGGACTAGCGGGGGGCCGCAAGAGACCCAGTACTTC.

The table lists this clonotype with many counts. The chain is built from TRBV7-6 and TRBJ2-7; TRBD1 matches 7 bases. The J segment lost 4 bases and the V segment lost 5 bases, leaving 8 bases of the junction unmatched. There are 14 residues in the CDR3. Germline V gene lookup returns CDR1 SGHVS and CDR2 FNYEAQ. The CDR3 loop reads CASSPRTGRYEQYF. The CDR3 DNA reads as TGTGCCAGCAGCCCCCGGACAGGTCGGTACGAGCAGTACTTC.

In this sample, this clonotype turned up once. This chain uses TRBV29-1 with TRBJ2-1; 9 nucleotides match TRBD2. CDR1 is SQVTM and CDR2 is ANQGSEA in the germline V gene. J was trimmed by 2 bases and V by 1 base; bases with no gene match: 21. The CDR3 runs 21 residues. The CDR3 DNA is TGCAGCGTTGAAGGGGAGATTAGCCGGGTTTTCAGCGGGGGGACCTACAATGAGCAGTTCTTC. It codes for CSVEGEISRVFSGGTYNEQFF.

V gene TRBV24-1 combines with J gene TRBJ1-5; D might be TRBD1 (6 bases). The germline V gene encodes CDR1 KGHDR and CDR2 SFDVKD. V lost 6 bases and J 6 bases, leaving 11 bases between the germline ends. The CDR3 contains 13 residues. CDR3 DNA: TGTGCCACCAGTCCAGGGGCCGGTCAGCCCCAGCATTTT. It encodes CATSPGAGQPQHF.